This is a list of T cell receptor beta chains from one sample in a study of cytomegalovirus exposure and HLA in healthy donors. This table comes from immunoSEQ multiplex PCR, and its TCRdb copy is limited to in-frame clones, with some not included. The data show 45,000 to 65,000 clones, roughly 82% seen once. The specimen sequenced was PBMCs. The receptors stem from a man in his thirties or forties in good health and CMV-seronegative. CDR3s leave out the opening cysteine and the closing phenylalanine or tryptophan.

V	J	CDR3
TRBV28	TRBJ1-4	ASSLSGGNEKLF
TRBV7-8	TRBJ2-1	ASSYSGLGSAYNEQF
TRBV4-3	TRBJ2-7	ASSQAFTAGGDYEQY
TRBV11-1	TRBJ2-3	ASSPLLLAGGRSDTQY
TRBV11-2	TRBJ1-2	ASSQNKNYGYT
TRBV28	TRBJ1-1	ASSTLGGANTEAF
TRBV6-1	TRBJ2-2	ASSDRGELYTGELF
TRBV15	TRBJ2-3	ATSRVTLAGYADTQY
TRBV4-1	TRBJ1-4	ASSQSSVYEKLF
TRBV7-9	TRBJ2-7	SSSHIAGEQY
TRBV5-1	TRBJ2-2	ASSLEQADTGELF
TRBV30	TRBJ1-2	AWSAAGSDGYT
TRBV9	TRBJ1-2	ASSSGGGSVYGYT
TRBV6-5	TRBJ2-1	ASRNKLKQGNEQF
TRBV29-1	TRBJ2-3	SVSSGVADTQY
TRBV28	TRBJ2-7	ASRSSFEQY
TRBV11-2	TRBJ2-1	ASRTLLGLYNEQF
TRBV6-6	TRBJ1-3	ASREEVPNTIY
TRBV12-5	TRBJ1-3	ASGLRDTAFSGNTIY
TRBV9	TRBJ1-2	ASSVYRDTNYGYT
TRBV4-3	TRBJ2-3	ASSQEYGGTGTDTQY
TRBV5-1	TRBJ2-7	ASSLPGLGAEQY
TRBV30	TRBJ1-1	AWSPNQNTEAF
TRBV9	TRBJ1-1	ASSVLAANTEAF
TRBV28	TRBJ2-7	ASSLTGGYEQY
TRBV27	TRBJ1-1	ASSFSGVNTEAF
TRBV19	TRBJ1-4	ASSGTATNEKLF
TRBV5-4	TRBJ1-6	ASSAPGGGSSPLH
TRBV5-1	TRBJ2-1	ASSWGEGVEQF
TRBV5-4	TRBJ2-7	ASSSRGNSYEQY
TRBV6-5	TRBJ1-2	ASSRTPGTNYGYT
TRBV11-3	TRBJ2-7	ASSLGATRTYEQY
TRBV19	TRBJ2-7	ASSIGGGRMYEQY
TRBV18	TRBJ1-4	ASSRGENEKLF
TRBV4-1	TRBJ1-3	ASSQQPRGTGNTIY
TRBV29-1	TRBJ1-1	SVESGGTEAF
TRBV15	TRBJ1-5	ATSRTAGGNQPQH
TRBV2	TRBJ2-5	ASSEGVGKETQY
TRBV5-1	TRBJ2-1	ASSLAGTSYNEQF
TRBV19	TRBJ2-1	ASSASASGSNEQF
TRBV28	TRBJ2-1	ASSLHGSRNNEQF
TRBV6-6	TRBJ1-5	ASSYSGGEQPQH
TRBV5-1	TRBJ2-5	ASSQDMETQY
TRBV29-1	TRBJ1-1	SVRQAIYGTEAF
TRBV9	TRBJ1-1	ASSVNAGLFGTEAF
TRBV11-2	TRBJ2-5	ASSLVTGGGETQY
TRBV28	TRBJ1-4	ASSLSGGEKLF
TRBV11-3	TRBJ2-7	ASSLGAGGEQY
TRBV6-6	TRBJ1-1	ASSGGGTEAF
TRBV7-8	TRBJ1-1	ASSREGGMNTEAF
TRBV7-2	TRBJ1-1	ASSQDKDTEAF
TRBV19	TRBJ1-4	ASSSAGVEVGEKLF
TRBV9	TRBJ1-3	ASSMTGTGNTIY
TRBV7-2	TRBJ2-2	ASSPKGGGNTGELF
TRBV4-2	TRBJ1-5	ASSQDRGRRNQPQH